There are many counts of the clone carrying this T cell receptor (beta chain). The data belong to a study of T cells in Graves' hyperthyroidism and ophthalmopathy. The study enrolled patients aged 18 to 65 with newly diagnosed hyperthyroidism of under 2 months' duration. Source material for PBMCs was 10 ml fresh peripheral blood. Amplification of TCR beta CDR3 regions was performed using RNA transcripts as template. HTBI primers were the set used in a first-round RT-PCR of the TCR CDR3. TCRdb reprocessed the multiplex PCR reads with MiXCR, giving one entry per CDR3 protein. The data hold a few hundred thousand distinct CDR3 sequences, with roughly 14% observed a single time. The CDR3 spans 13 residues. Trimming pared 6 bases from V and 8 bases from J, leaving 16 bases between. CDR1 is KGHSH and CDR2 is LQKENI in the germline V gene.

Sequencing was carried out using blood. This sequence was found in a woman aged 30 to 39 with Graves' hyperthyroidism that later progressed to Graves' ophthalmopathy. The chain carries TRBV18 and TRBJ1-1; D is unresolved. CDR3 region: CASSPDGVAEAFF. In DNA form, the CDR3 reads TGTGCCAGCTCCCCGGATGGTGTAGCCGAAGCTTTCTTT.